This TCR beta chain was sequenced during a study of blood T cells in healthy people across ages. V dropped 5 bases and J dropped 7; count of bases not matched to a gene: 8. The CDR3 is 13 amino acids. The germline CDR1 and CDR2 sequences are DFQATT and SNEGSKA (reference sequence). A J-beta primer mix and a sample-barcoded 5' primer were used in a second PCR of roughly 6 to 11 cycles. TCRdb passed the 5' RACE reads through MiXCR, listing each CDR3 protein once. Of 870,000 or so distinct CDR3 sequences in the sample, under 30% were seen once. Per sample, at least 6 micrograms of total RNA were extracted.

The sequence was obtained from a woman aged 80 or over in good health. Sequenced material: blood. V usage is TRBV20-1 and J usage is TRBJ2-1; 7 nucleotides match TRBD2. CDR3 sequence (DNA): TGCAGTGCTGCCGGGACTAACAATAATGAGCAGTTCTTC. Protein: CSAAGTNNNEQFF.